Below are 29 T cell receptor beta chains sequenced from a single sample in a study of T-cell reconstitution after alpha-beta-depleted transplantation in children. General study findings and limits: T cells produced anew were the main source of T-cell counts and diversity one year after transplant.

Their target antigens are unknown. The TCRbeta library was prepared with unique molecular identifiers. TCRdb used MiXCR to reprocess the PCR reads, holding one entry per CDR3 protein. The profile covers hundreds of thousands of distinct CDR3 sequences, with almost 8% appearing a single time and around 9.8% taken by the ten largest. The sequences come from peripheral blood, collected 360 days after TCRalphabeta/CD19-depleted stem cell transplant. The receptors stem from a female patient aged 2-10 years who had a stem cell transplant for Fanconi anemia, so the T cells may come from the graft donor.

This clonotype has a count of ten or more. This chain uses TRBV5-6 with TRBJ2-3; D gene uncertain. Germline values: CDR1 SGHDT, CDR2 YYEEEE. V was cut by 6 bases and J by 8 bases, with 16 bases left in between. The CDR3 is made up of 13 amino acids. In DNA form, the CDR3 reads TGTGCCAGCAAACTGGAAAGCGCGGCTACGCAGTATTTT. Amino acids: CASKLESAATQYF.

There are many counts of this clonotype. The gene calls are TRBV7-2 and TRBJ2-1; no definite D call. Germline assignment: CDR1 SGHTA and CDR2 FQGNSA. The CDR3 is made up of 12 amino acids. Trimming left V 3 bases short and J 6 bases short, with 6 bases between. CDR3 coding DNA: TGTGCCAGCAGCTTGCTGCGCAATGAGCAGTTCTTC. Protein: CASSLLRNEQFF. The whole variable domain, remainder taken from reference TRBV7-2 and TRBJ2-1, is GAGVSQSPSNKVTEKGKDVELRCDPISGHTALYWYRQSLGQGLEFLIYFQGNSAPDKSGLPSDRFSAERTGGSVSTLTIQRTQQEDSAVYLCASSLLRNEQFFGPGTRLTVL.

This clonotype has ten or more counts. The genes are TRBV7-9 and TRBJ1-5; D is undetermined. In germline, CDR1 is SEHNR, CDR2 FQNEAQ (reference sequence). The V end was cut by 2 bases, the J end by 1 base, with 9 bases between. This CDR3 comprises 15 residues. The CDR3 spells CASSLSTTSNQPQHF. CDR3 nucleotide sequence: TGTGCCAGCAGCTTATCTACAACCAGCAATCAGCCCCAGCATTTT.

The rearrangement joins TRBV5-6 to TRBJ1-1; 7 nucleotides line up with TRBD1. The V gene's germline CDR1 is SGHDT and CDR2 YYEEEE. The CDR3 spans 14 residues. The trim removed 4 bases at V and 0 bases at J, leaving 3 bases unmatched. The CDR3 protein is CASSRTGLNTEAFF. The CDR3 DNA reads as TGTGCCAGCAGCCGGACAGGATTGAACACTGAAGCTTTCTTT.

In this sample, this clonotype turned up many times. Here the CDR3 reads CASSLLGNTEAFF. The CDR3 coding sequence is TGTGCCAGCAGTTTACTGGGGAACACTGAAGCTTTCTTT. This chain joins TRBV27 and TRBJ1-1; unclear D gene. CDR1 and CDR2 from the germline V gene are MNHEY and SMNVEV (reference sequence). The ends were cut back, 2 bases at V and 1 base at J, with 5 bases in the middle. This CDR3 has 13 residues.

This clonotype was found many times. The J gene is TRBJ2-3, the V gene TRBV28; 11 bases agree with TRBD2. The J segment lost 4 bases and the V segment lost 8 bases, leaving 8 bases of the junction unmatched. CDR3 length: 15 amino acids. The germline V gene has CDR1 MDHEN and CDR2 SYDVKM. The CDR3: CASGRLAGFSDTQYF. CDR3 nucleotide sequence: TGTGCCAGCGGGAGACTAGCGGGATTTTCAGATACGCAGTATTTT.

This clonotype was counted at least ten times. V gene TRBV5-1 combines with J gene TRBJ2-1; D remains unclear. The CDR3 has 14 residues. Germline V lookup: CDR1 SGHRS, CDR2 YFSETQ. The V gene lost 6 bases and the J gene lost 7 bases, with 17 bases spanning the gap. As DNA, the CDR3 is TGCGCCAGCATAGACTTCAAGGGCACGAATGAGCAGTTCTTC. Amino acid sequence: CASIDFKGTNEQFF.

This clonotype showed up many times. The V call is TRBV6-1, the J call TRBJ2-7; TRBD1 aligns across 8 bases. J gave up 4 bases and V 6 bases, and 8 bases lay outside the gene matches. The CDR3 covers 14 residues. Germline lookup yields CDR1 MNHNS and CDR2 SASEGT. In DNA form, the CDR3 reads TGTGCCAGCAGATCCGGGACAGGAGGGTACGAGCAGTACTTC. Protein sequence: CASRSGTGGYEQYF.

The table lists this clonotype with a few counts. This sequence joins TRBV3-1 and TRBJ2-3, with TRBD2 matching over 8 bases. The CDR3 spans 18 residues. The J segment lost 5 bases and the V segment lost 0 bases, leaving 13 bases of the junction unmatched. The V gene's germline CDR1 is LGHDT and CDR2 YNNKEL (reference sequence). The CDR3 reads CASSQEGTGGLTGDTQYF. CDR3 sequence (DNA): TGTGCCAGCAGCCAAGAGGGAACGGGGGGGCTTACGGGAGATACGCAGTATTTT.

This clonotype was found many times. V usage is TRBV5-1 and J usage is TRBJ2-3, with 11 bases matching TRBD1. Looked up from germline, CDR1 is SGHRS and CDR2 is YFSETQ. The CDR3 is 15 residues long. The ends lost 1 base at V and 6 bases at J; junction bases unmatched: 4. CDR3 in amino acids: CASSLRDRGDDTQYF. The CDR3 DNA reads as TGCGCCAGCAGCTTGAGGGACAGGGGGGACGATACGCAGTATTTT.

This clonotype was picked up many times. The chain joins TRBV29-1 to TRBJ2-7; the D gene is possibly TRBD1 (6 bases). This CDR3 has 13 residues. With 6 bases removed from V and 0 bases from J, the gap between germline ends came to 12 bases. CDR1 is SQVTM, CDR2 ANQGSEA, per germline. Written as DNA, the CDR3 is TGCAGCGTAAAAACAGGGAGCTCCTACGAGCAGTACTTC. Translating gives CSVKTGSSYEQYF.

The table lists this clonotype with many counts. The chain couples TRBV7-9 to TRBJ2-7; D gene uncertain. Trimming cost V 5 bases and J 9 bases, with 17 bases left between them. This CDR3 is built from 13 residues. Germline CDR1 is SEHNR and CDR2 is FQNEAQ (reference sequence). The CDR3 nucleotides are TGTGCCAGCAGCCTAGGACCTGAGCCTGGGCAGTACTTC. Amino acids: CASSLGPEPGQYF.

At least ten counts were recorded for this clonotype. The gene calls are TRBV6-5 and TRBJ1-6, with D uncertain. The CDR3 runs to 16 residues. Germline V gene sequence: CDR1 MNHEY, CDR2 SVGAGI. Deletions cut 2 bases from V and 7 bases from J, with 15 bases between. Here the CDR3 reads CASSYADGPGNSPLHF. The CDR3 DNA follows: TGTGCCAGCAGTTACGCTGACGGGCCCGGAAATTCACCCCTCCACTTT.

The chain has TRBV5-1 and TRBJ2-1; 7 bases are shared with TRBD1. The CDR3 contains 15 residues. The germline CDR1 and CDR2 sequences are SGHRS and YFSETQ. V trimming: 5 bases; J trimming: 4 bases; junction bases outside the gene matches: 9. The CDR3: CASRMLGTDYNEQFF. The CDR3, as DNA: TGCGCCAGCAGAATGCTTGGGACAGATTACAATGAGCAGTTCTTC.

This clonotype was seen ten or more times. The gene calls are TRBV4-2 and TRBJ2-1; the D gene is possibly TRBD2 (5 bases). This CDR3 is built from 14 residues. V dropped 4 bases and J dropped 1 base, with 8 bases sitting between them. Germline values: CDR1 LGHNA, CDR2 YNFKEQ. CDR3 in amino acids: CASSPLDSYNEQFF. CDR3 bases: TGTGCCAGCAGCCCACTAGATTCCTACAATGAGCAGTTCTTC.

This clonotype was counted ten times or more. The V call is TRBV20-1, the J call TRBJ2-3; a weak D match, TRBD2 (6 bases). Between the trimmed V and J ends, which lost 2 bases and 2 bases, there was a span of 11 bases. Germline lookup yields CDR1 DFQATT and CDR2 SNEGSKA (reference sequence). CDR3 length: 14 residues. The CDR3 nucleotides read TGCAGTGCTAGAATCTGGGACTTCACAGATACGCAGTATTTT. Encoded protein: CSARIWDFTDTQYF.

The CDR3 sequence: CASSLLFGTSGTTYEQYF. CDR3 bases: TGTGCCAGCAGCCTCCTGTTCGGGACTAGCGGGACAACCTACGAGCAGTACTTC. The chain has TRBV11-1 and TRBJ2-7, with 13 bases matching TRBD2. J gave up 2 bases and V 5 bases, and 12 bases lay outside the gene matches. From germline, CDR1 is SGHAT and CDR2 FQDESV (reference sequence). CDR3 length equals 18 residues.

Only a few counts were recorded for this clonotype. The V and J genes are TRBV5-1 and TRBJ2-7; 7 nucleotides match TRBD2. V was clipped by 4 bases and J by 2 bases; unmatched bases: 6. Germline V lookup: CDR1 SGHRS, CDR2 YFSETQ. There are 14 residues in the CDR3. The CDR3 region is CASSTRGRPYEQYF. The CDR3, as DNA: TGCGCCAGCAGCACTCGCGGGAGACCCTACGAGCAGTACTTC.

Only a few counts were recorded for this clonotype. The genes are TRBV6-5 and TRBJ2-3, with D uncertain. Looked up from germline, CDR1 is MNHEY and CDR2 is SVGAGI. V was shortened by 3 bases and J by 0 bases, with 19 bases between the two germline ends. The CDR3 has 18 residues. Here the CDR3 reads CASSYRFGEYLSTDTQYF. The CDR3 DNA follows: TGTGCCAGCAGTTATCGATTTGGGGAATATTTAAGCACAGATACGCAGTATTTT.

This clonotype has at least ten counts. This chain joins TRBV9 and TRBJ2-7; TRBD1 agrees at 9 bases. Looked up from germline, CDR1 is SGDLS and CDR2 is YYNGEE. Trimming at V came to 4 bases and at J to 0 bases, leaving 2 bases not matched to a gene. The CDR3 length is 14 residues. CDR3 sequence reads: CASSRTGDSYEQYF. CDR3 bases: TGTGCCAGCAGCCGGACAGGGGACTCCTACGAGCAGTACTTC.

The sample holds many counts of this clonotype. This rearrangement joins TRBV6-1 to TRBJ1-1; D not certain. V was clipped by 7 bases and J by 1 base, with 19 bases between them. Germline V gene data show CDR1 as MNHNS and CDR2 as SASEGT. The CDR3 loop spans 16 amino acids. CDR3 residues: CASKKEFSVWNTEAFF. CDR3 nucleotide sequence: TGTGCCAGCAAGAAGGAGTTTTCGGTGTGGAACACTGAAGCTTTCTTT.

This chain links TRBV5-1 with TRBJ2-7, with TRBD1 matching 8 bases. The CDR3 consists of 18 residues. V gave up 1 base and J gave up 3 bases; unmatched junction bases: 15. The germline CDR1 and CDR2 sequences are SGHRS and YFSETQ. CDR3 region: CASSLWSSDGQGGYEQYF. CDR3 DNA sequence: TGCGCCAGCAGCTTGTGGAGTTCGGACGGACAGGGAGGCTACGAGCAGTACTTC.

This clonotype was found many times. The gene calls are TRBV5-1 and TRBJ2-4, with 7 nucleotides matching TRBD1. In germline, CDR1 is SGHRS, CDR2 YFSETQ. This CDR3 spans 17 amino acids. V was clipped by 2 bases and J by 8 bases; unmatched bases: 16. The CDR3 region has the DNA TGCGCCAGCAGCTTAAACAGCCACCGCACGACAGGGTACATTCAGTACTTC. Its translation is CASSLNSHRTTGYIQYF.

The table lists this clonotype with many counts. The chain joins TRBV28 to TRBJ2-7, with TRBD1 matching over 7 bases. Germline assignment: CDR1 MDHEN and CDR2 SYDVKM. CDR3 length equals 13 residues. The CDR3 sequence is CVTGNPFSYEQYF. CDR3 DNA sequence: TGTGTGACAGGGAATCCGTTCTCCTACGAGCAGTACTTC.

This clonotype was observed many times. CDR3 sequence reads: CASSLAYPGTVYNEQFF. The CDR3 DNA is TGTGCCAGCAGCTTAGCTTATCCCGGGACAGTGTACAATGAGCAGTTCTTC. The chain employs TRBV7-9 and TRBJ2-1, with 7 bases fitting TRBD1. Germline V gene data show CDR1 as SEHNR and CDR2 as FQNEAQ (reference sequence). The CDR3 spans 17 residues. V shed 0 bases, J shed 4 bases, and the junction held 9 bases outside the gene matches.

The rearrangement links TRBV5-1 to TRBJ2-7; 8 bases are a match to TRBD2. CDR1 and CDR2 from the germline V gene are SGHRS and YFSETQ. The CDR3 sequence is 14 residues long. Trimming removed 4 bases from V and 2 bases from J; junction bases left unmatched: 5. CDR3 protein: CASSRGGRAYEQYF. In DNA form, the CDR3 reads TGCGCCAGCAGCCGGGGGGGCAGAGCCTACGAGCAGTACTTC.

This clonotype was observed at least ten times. V is TRBV6-5 and J is TRBJ1-2; D gene ambiguous. V lost 5 bases to trimming and J lost 3 bases, with 13 bases between them. The CDR3 sequence is 14 residues long. CDR1 is MNHEY and CDR2 is SVGAGI in the germline V gene. As DNA, the CDR3 is TGTGCCAGCAGTCCGAGCGGCCTTGACTATGGCTACACCTTC. This sequence encodes CASSPSGLDYGYTF.

Remarks on this clonotype: Given a much more abundant clone one base away, this may be a read error. This sequence joins TRBV6-1 and TRBJ2-3; TRBD2 might be the D (6 bases). V lost 8 bases and J 2 bases, leaving 14 bases between the germline ends. This CDR3 has 14 residues. CDR1 and CDR2 (germline): MNHNS, SASEGT. In nucleotides, the CDR3 is TGTGCCAGCGCATTCGGGGGATTCACAGATACGCAGTATTTT. Encoded protein: CASAFGGFTDTQYF.

This clonotype has a count of ten or more. The chain couples TRBV20-1 to TRBJ2-3; 10 nucleotides line up with TRBD2. J was trimmed by 6 bases and V by 1 base; bases with no gene match: 4. CDR3 size: 14 residues. Germline V gives CDR1 DFQATT, CDR2 SNEGSKA (reference sequence). Here the CDR3 reads CSARGSGGSDTQYF. The CDR3 DNA sequence: TGCAGTGCTAGAGGTAGCGGGGGGTCCGATACGCAGTATTTT.